The 11 T cell receptor beta chains in this list originate from one sample, sequenced in a study of T cell responses to AZD1222 COVID-19 vaccine. Measured with immunoSEQ multiplex PCR; TCRdb has only the in-frame clones, and not every one. The sample consists of 100,000 to 150,000 clones, around 87% of them appearing once. The source was peripheral blood, collected on day 0 of AZD1222 vaccination. The receptors were sampled from an adult in good health.

V is TRBV7-9 and J is TRBJ2-7; D might be TRBD1 (6 bases). Per the germline V gene, CDR1 is SEHNR and CDR2 is FQNEAQ (reference sequence). V was cut by 2 bases and J by 4 bases, with 15 bases left in between. The CDR3 has 15 amino acids. The CDR3 DNA follows: TGTGCCAGCAGCTTATATCGGGACAACAATTACGAGCAGTACTTC. Translated: CASSLYRDNNYEQYF.

The CDR3 sequence is CAWMGGDTQYF. The CDR3 DNA sequence: TGTGCCTGGATGGGGGGAGATACGCAGTATTTT. The genes are TRBV30 and TRBJ2-3, with D maybe TRBD2 (6 bases). The CDR3 covers 11 residues. V lost 4 bases, J lost 5 bases, and 7 bases lay in between. The germline CDR1 and CDR2 sequences are GTSNPN and SVGIG (reference sequence).

The rearrangement joins TRBV5-1 to TRBJ2-1; 8 nucleotides match TRBD2. Per the germline V gene, CDR1 is SGHRS and CDR2 is YFSETQ. CDR3 size: 14 residues. The ends lost 5 bases at V and 7 bases at J; junction bases unmatched: 8. The CDR3, as DNA: TGCGCCAGCAGGGTTAGCGGGGACGGGAATGAGCAGTTCTTC. Its translation is CASRVSGDGNEQFF.

This clone was counted a single time. The V and J genes are TRBV2 and TRBJ1-6, with TRBD1 matching 7 bases. J gave up 9 bases and V 4 bases, and 12 bases lay outside the gene matches. CDR1 is SNHLY, CDR2 FYNNEI, per germline. CDR3 length equals 16 residues. The CDR3 sequence is CASSGPTGALGSPLHF. The DNA for the CDR3 is TGTGCCAGCAGTGGACCCACAGGGGCACTTGGTTCACCCCTCCACTTT.

The V gene is TRBV5-4, the J gene TRBJ1-2; 8 bases agree with TRBD1. Germline-derived CDR1 and CDR2 are SGHNT and YYREEE (reference sequence). CDR3 length: 16 amino acids. V gave up 3 bases and J gave up 4 bases; unmatched junction bases: 11. The CDR3 bases are TGTGCCAGCAGCTCCATATACAGGGGGAGTACCTATGGCTACACCTTC. It codes for CASSSIYRGSTYGYTF.

The chain couples TRBV27 to TRBJ2-7; 7 bases agree with TRBD1. This CDR3 spans 13 amino acids. CDR1 is MNHEY and CDR2 is SMNVEV in the germline V gene (reference sequence). V shed 4 bases and J 3 bases; nucleotides not matched to a gene: 3. DNA for the CDR3: TGTGCCAGCAGTTCTGACAGGGACTACGAGCAGTACTTC. Encoded protein: CASSSDRDYEQYF.

V usage is TRBV7-2 and J usage is TRBJ1-2; 8 nucleotides align to TRBD1. The junction had 8 bases not matched to a gene; V was cut back by 6 bases and J by 5 bases. Germline CDR1 reads SGHTA; CDR2 reads FQGNSA. CDR3 length equals 14 residues. CDR3: CASRDTGTGYGYTF. The CDR3 nucleotides read TGTGCCAGCAGAGATACCGGGACAGGTTATGGCTACACCTTC.

The rearrangement joins TRBV7-9 to TRBJ1-2; TRBD1 matches 9 bases. The germline gives CDR1 SEHNR, CDR2 FQNEAQ (reference sequence). V dropped 6 bases and J dropped 2; count of bases not matched to a gene: 1. The CDR3 has 13 amino acids. The CDR3 reads CASRGTGNYGYTF. CDR3 coding DNA: TGTGCCAGCAGGGGGACAGGGAACTATGGCTACACCTTC.

The J gene is TRBJ2-7, the V gene TRBV11-2; D is possibly TRBD2 (6 bases). The CDR3 runs to 13 residues. Germline V gene lookup returns CDR1 SGHAT and CDR2 FQNNGV. V shed 3 bases and J shed 6 bases, with 12 bases lying between them. The CDR3 region is CASSFGGPGEQYF. The CDR3 coding sequence is TGTGCCAGCAGCTTCGGGGGTCCGGGCGAGCAGTACTTC.

The rearrangement links TRBV3-1 (or the pseudogene TRBV3-2) to TRBJ2-7; 7 bases match TRBD1. Germline CDR1 and CDR2: LGHDT and YNNKEL (reference sequence). This CDR3 spans 18 amino acids. The V segment lost 4 bases and the J segment 2 bases; nucleotides outside the gene matches: 17. The CDR3 DNA is TGTGCCAGCAGCCTCGGGACAGCCTCCGCTATAACTCCCTACGAGCAGTACTTC. Amino acids: CASSLGTASAITPYEQYF.

The CDR3 DNA sequence: TGTGCCAGCAGCCGTCGCCAAGGAGGAGAGCAGTTCTTC. Protein: CASSRRQGGEQFF. V and J are TRBV5-5 and TRBJ2-1, with a weak D call TRBD2 (5 bases). V shed 4 bases and J shed 10 bases, with 15 bases lying between them. The CDR3 covers 13 residues. Germline loops: CDR1 SGHKS, CDR2 YYEKEE (reference sequence).